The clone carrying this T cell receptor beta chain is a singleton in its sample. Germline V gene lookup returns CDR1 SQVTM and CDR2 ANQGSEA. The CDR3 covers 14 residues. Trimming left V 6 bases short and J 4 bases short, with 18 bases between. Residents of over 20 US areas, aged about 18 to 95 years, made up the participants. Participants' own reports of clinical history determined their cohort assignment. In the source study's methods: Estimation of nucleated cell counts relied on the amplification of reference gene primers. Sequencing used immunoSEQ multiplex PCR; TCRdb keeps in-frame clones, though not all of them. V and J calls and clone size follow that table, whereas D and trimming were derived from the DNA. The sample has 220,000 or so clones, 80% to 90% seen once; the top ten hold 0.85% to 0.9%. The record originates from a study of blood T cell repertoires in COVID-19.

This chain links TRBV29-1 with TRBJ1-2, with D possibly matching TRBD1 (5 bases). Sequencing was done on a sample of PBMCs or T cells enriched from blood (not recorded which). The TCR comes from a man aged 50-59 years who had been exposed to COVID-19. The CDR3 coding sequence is TGCAGCGTGGCGGGAGTTGGGGGAACCTATGGCTACACCTTC. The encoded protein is CSVAGVGGTYGYTF.